The next 32 T cell receptor beta chains were all read from a single sample in a study of T cell responses to AZD1222 COVID-19 vaccine. Assay used: immunoSEQ multiplex PCR; TCRdb lists only in-frame clones, some missing. The table lists some 120,000 clones, 75% to 90% of them singletons. Sequencing was performed on peripheral blood, taken on day 0 of MenACWY control vaccination. These receptors were obtained from an adult in good health.

The chain joins TRBV3-1 (or the pseudogene TRBV3-2) to TRBJ2-3, with 14 positions matching TRBD2. This CDR3 has 17 residues. Trimming at V came to 6 bases and at J to 2 bases, leaving 7 bases not matched to a gene. Germline CDR1 is LGHDT and CDR2 is YNNKEL (reference sequence). CDR3 region: CASRPGLAGVDTDTQYF. For the CDR3, the DNA is TGTGCCAGCAGACCGGGACTAGCGGGGGTGGACACAGATACGCAGTATTTT.

The chain joins TRBV4-3 to TRBJ2-6; D perhaps matches TRBD2 (5 bases). Deletions cut 1 base from V and 2 bases from J, with 12 bases between. Germline assignment: CDR1 LGHNA and CDR2 YSLEER. CDR3 length: 17 residues. CDR3 sequence (DNA): TGCGCCAGCAGCCAAGGCGAGGGTCCCACTGGGGCCAACGTCCTGACTTTC. This codes for CASSQGEGPTGANVLTF.

V is TRBV5-4 and J is TRBJ1-1, with D unclear. Germline CDR1 and CDR2: SGHNT and YYREEE (reference sequence). The length of the CDR3 is 14 residues. Trimming removed 0 bases at V and 0 bases at J, with 6 bases between. This CDR3 reads CASSLVSMNTEAFF. In nucleotides, the CDR3 is TGTGCCAGCAGCTTGGTATCTATGAACACTGAAGCTTTCTTT.

The V gene is TRBV7-2, the J gene TRBJ1-1; a possible D gene is TRBD1 (6 bases). The CDR3 has 16 amino acids. V was trimmed by 2 bases and J by 4 bases, leaving 17 bases between them. The germline gives CDR1 SGHTA, CDR2 FQGNSA. Here the CDR3 DNA reads TGTGCCAGCAGCTTATATCCACAGGGTAGGGGCACTGAAGCTTTCTTT. Translated, it gives CASSLYPQGRGTEAFF.

The table lists this clone with a few counts. The DNA for the CDR3 is TGTGCCAGCAGCCAACCCCCGCCCGAATCCTACAATGAGCAGTTCTTC. Amino acid sequence: CASSQPPPESYNEQFF. The chain joins TRBV7-8 to TRBJ2-1, with no clear D. Germline V CDR1 and CDR2: SGHVS, FQNEAQ. This CDR3 is 16 amino acids long. Between the trimmed V and J ends, which lost 5 bases and 1 base, there was a span of 15 bases.

This clone appeared once. The chain couples TRBV20-1 to TRBJ1-1; D uncertain. V was shortened by 3 bases and J by 4 bases, with 12 bases between the two germline ends. CDR3 length: 13 amino acids. The germline V gene has CDR1 DFQATT and CDR2 SNEGSKA (reference sequence). CDR3 sequence reads: CSASRQAGTEAFF. The CDR3 DNA sequence: TGCAGTGCTAGTAGGCAGGCTGGCACTGAAGCTTTCTTT.

A single count supports this clone. The CDR3, as DNA: TGTGCCAGCAGCTCGGGGAATTCACCCCTCCACTTT. Translated: CASSSGNSPLHF. The chain couples TRBV7-3 to TRBJ1-6, with no clear D. V lost 4 bases, J lost 7 bases, and 5 bases lay in between. CDR3 length: 12 amino acids. From germline, CDR1 is SGHTA and CDR2 FQGTGA.

The CDR3 sequence: CASSYHVMDTEAFF. The CDR3 DNA reads as TGTGCCAGCAGTTACCACGTTATGGACACTGAAGCTTTCTTT. The V and J genes are TRBV6-2 or TRBV6-3 and TRBJ1-1, with unresolved D. The V gene lost 2 bases and the J gene lost 3 bases, with 10 bases spanning the gap. The germline V gene encodes CDR1 MNHEY and CDR2 SVGEGT. The CDR3 is 14 amino acids.

The chain is built from TRBV5-1 and TRBJ2-5, with D possibly matching TRBD1 (5 bases). This CDR3 contains 14 residues. Germline-derived CDR1 and CDR2 are SGHRS and YFSETQ. The ends were cut back, 1 base at V and 0 bases at J, with 7 bases in the middle. The CDR3 coding sequence is TGCGCCAGCAGCTTGACAGGAAACCAAGAGACCCAGTACTTC. This sequence encodes CASSLTGNQETQYF.

The V and J genes are TRBV6-6 and TRBJ2-2; tentative D call: TRBD2 (6 bases). The CDR3 spans 16 residues. Trimming pared 0 bases from V and 2 bases from J, leaving 10 bases between. CDR1 and CDR2 from the germline V gene are MNHNY and SVGAGI (reference sequence). The CDR3 bases are TGTGCCAGCAGTTACTCGGGACTTGTAAACACCGGGGAGCTGTTTTTT. Translation: CASSYSGLVNTGELFF.

The V and J genes are TRBV30 and TRBJ1-1, with 7 bases lining up with TRBD1. The V gene end was trimmed by 4 bases and the J gene end by 8 bases; junction bases not matched to a gene: 28. This CDR3 is built from 19 residues. Germline CDR1 and CDR2: GTSNPN and SVGIG (reference sequence). The chain's CDR3 is CAWTVSRQGGSLRVREAFF. The DNA of the CDR3 is TGTGCCTGGACCGTTTCTAGACAGGGCGGCTCGCTCCGGGTGAGGGAAGCTTTCTTT.

The rearrangement joins TRBV28 to TRBJ1-1; D uncertain. Germline lookup yields CDR1 MDHEN and CDR2 SYDVKM. V lost 10 bases and J lost 2, with 14 bases in between. The CDR3 loop spans 13 amino acids. The DNA for the CDR3 is TGTGCCAACCAGCCGATGCGAAACACTGAAGCTTTCTTT. It specifies CANQPMRNTEAFF.

This chain's CDR3 is CASSSPRGPGTQYF. The CDR3 DNA reads TGTGCCAGCAGTTCCCCGAGGGGTCCCGGGACCCAGTACTTC. The chain links TRBV28 to TRBJ2-5; the D call may be TRBD1 or TRBD2 (5 bases each). Germline CDR1 MDHEN, CDR2 SYDVKM. The ends were cut back, 4 bases at V and 7 bases at J, with 16 bases in the middle. The CDR3 covers 14 residues.

The chain uses TRBV7-2 and TRBJ2-3; D gene ambiguous. This CDR3 is 14 amino acids long. Looked up from germline, CDR1 is SGHTA and CDR2 is FQGNSA. With 2 bases removed from V and 2 bases from J, the gap between germline ends came to 8 bases. CDR3 sequence (DNA): TGTGCCAGCAGCTTAAGAGGAACCACAGATACGCAGTATTTT. Its translation is CASSLRGTTDTQYF.

This clone counts as medium-sized. The genes are TRBV12-3 or TRBV12-4 and TRBJ1-1; D unresolved. The CDR3 consists of 12 residues. Between the trimmed V and J ends, which lost 6 bases and 2 bases, there was a span of 7 bases. CDR3 in amino acids: CASRRENTEAFF. DNA of the CDR3: TGTGCCAGCAGAAGGGAAAACACTGAAGCTTTCTTT.

CDR3 coding DNA: TGTGCCAGCAGACGACAGGGGTCTAACTATGGCTACACCTTC. Translation gives CASRRQGSNYGYTF. The chain combines TRBV6-6 with TRBJ1-2; 8 bases line up with TRBD1. V shed 6 bases and J 0 bases; nucleotides not matched to a gene: 3. The CDR3 is 14 amino acids. Per the germline V gene, CDR1 is MNHNY and CDR2 is SVGAGI (reference sequence).

The genes are TRBV12-3 or TRBV12-4 and TRBJ1-2; D is uncertain. Trimming removed 0 bases from V and 8 bases from J, with 10 bases in between. CDR3 length: 13 residues. The CDR3 is CASSLAVEGGYTF. The CDR3 DNA reads TGTGCCAGCAGTTTAGCCGTGGAGGGAGGCTACACCTTC.

This chain connects TRBV2 to TRBJ1-1, with 7 bases that match TRBD1. The CDR3 spans 12 residues. The ends lost 6 bases at V and 5 bases at J; junction bases unmatched: 3. The V gene's germline CDR1 is SNHLY and CDR2 FYNNEI. The CDR3 region is CASRPGGTEAFF. The CDR3 DNA reads TGTGCCAGCAGGCCAGGGGGAACTGAAGCTTTCTTT.

The V and J genes are TRBV19 and TRBJ2-3, with D uncertain. The V end lost 9 bases, the J end lost 2 bases, and 12 bases lay between the germline ends. Germline values: CDR1 LNHDA, CDR2 SQIVND (reference sequence). This CDR3 contains 13 residues. CDR3 protein: CASNLVSTDTQYF. The CDR3 DNA reads TGTGCCAGCAACCTAGTTTCCACAGATACGCAGTATTTT.

V usage is TRBV5-6 and J usage is TRBJ2-7; D is possibly TRBD2 (6 bases). Trimming cost V 3 bases and J 9 bases, with 22 bases left between them. Germline loops: CDR1 SGHDT, CDR2 YYEEEE. The CDR3 has 15 amino acids. Written as DNA, the CDR3 is TGTGCCAGCAGCTCCCGGGGTAGCGGTTTTCCGAGGCAGTACTTC. Residues: CASSSRGSGFPRQYF.

The chain employs TRBV19 and TRBJ2-1; 14 bases map to TRBD2. The CDR3 loop spans 14 amino acids. The V gene's germline CDR1 is LNHDA and CDR2 SQIVND (reference sequence). J gave up 8 bases and V 6 bases, and 3 bases lay outside the gene matches. In nucleotides, the CDR3 is TGTGCCAGTAGAGGGACTAGCGGGGGTTATGAGCAGTTCTTC. Translated, it gives CASRGTSGGYEQFF.

This sequence joins TRBV11-2 and TRBJ2-3; 8 nucleotides match TRBD2. After removal of 4 bases from V and 0 bases from J, the junction contained 6 bases not matched to a gene. The CDR3 spans 16 residues. CDR1 SGHAT and CDR2 FQNNGV come from the germline V gene. The CDR3 is CASSSPGGPSTDTQYF. The CDR3 DNA sequence: TGTGCCAGCAGCTCCCCGGGGGGGCCTAGCACAGATACGCAGTATTTT.

V is TRBV6-5 and J is TRBJ2-4; possibly TRBD2 for D (5 bases). The CDR3 is 15 residues long. Per germline, CDR1 MNHEY and CDR2 SVGAGI. V lost 6 bases to trimming and J lost 0 bases, with 12 bases between them. In DNA form, the CDR3 reads TGTGCCAGCAGCCTCGAAGCGGTAGCCAAAAACATTCAGTACTTC. As protein: CASSLEAVAKNIQYF.

CDR3 DNA sequence: TGTGCCAGCAGAGCCGGGTCAAACCGCTACAATGAGCAGTTCTTC. It encodes CASRAGSNRYNEQFF. The gene calls are TRBV9 and TRBJ2-1; the D is unclear. Trimming removed 5 bases from V and 3 bases from J, with 15 bases in between. Germline V CDR1 and CDR2: SGDLS, YYNGEE. This CDR3 is built from 15 residues.

J is TRBJ1-2 and V is TRBV27, with D uncertain. The CDR3 contains 14 residues. V was pared by 3 bases and J by 0 bases, with 8 bases between. Germline values: CDR1 MNHEY, CDR2 SMNVEV (reference sequence). CDR3 DNA: TGTGCCAGCAGTTTCAAAGGAGCTAACTATGGCTACACCTTC. Protein sequence: CASSFKGANYGYTF.

J is TRBJ2-5 and V is TRBV2, with TRBD2 matching 11 bases. The length of the CDR3 is 17 residues. Trimming cost V 0 bases and J 5 bases; bases outside gene matches: 8. The germline gives CDR1 SNHLY, CDR2 FYNNEI. The CDR3 bases are TGTGCCAGCAGTGAAGCGCTTATAGCGGGGGGGCCGGAGACCCAGTACTTC. Its translation is CASSEALIAGGPETQYF.

There are a few counts of this clone. The chain combines TRBV18 with TRBJ1-6; D gene unclear. This CDR3 is 15 amino acids long. Trimming removed 1 base at V and 4 bases at J, with 8 bases between. Germline assignment: CDR1 KGHSH and CDR2 LQKENI. This chain's CDR3 is CASSPRERYNSPLHF. In nucleotides, the CDR3 is TGTGCCAGCTCACCACGGGAGCGTTATAATTCACCCCTCCACTTT.

This chain joins TRBV5-5 and TRBJ1-1; D is undetermined. V dropped 4 bases and J dropped 7 bases, with 20 bases sitting between them. Germline CDR1 is SGHKS and CDR2 is YYEKEE (reference sequence). The CDR3 sequence is 15 residues long. The CDR3 bases are TGTGCCAGCAGCCGCCTCGGTAGGGAGTTTGGTGAAGCTTTCTTT. Translation: CASSRLGREFGEAFF.

The V gene is TRBV19, the J gene TRBJ1-2; D unresolved. CDR3 length: 14 amino acids. Trimming shortened V by 7 bases and J by 3 bases, and 15 bases separated the two germline ends. Germline V lookup: CDR1 LNHDA, CDR2 SQIVND (reference sequence). The DNA for the CDR3 is TGTGCCAGTACCACGCCCACGGCGGACTATGGCTACACCTTC. This gives the protein CASTTPTADYGYTF. Combining the CDR3 with reference TRBV19 and TRBJ1-2 gives the whole variable domain DGGITQSPKYLFRKEGQNVTLSCEQNLNHDAMYWYRQDPGQGLRLIYYSQIVNDFQKGDIAEGYSVSREKKESFPLTVTSAQKNPTAFYLCASTTPTADYGYTFGSGTRLTVV.

This chain connects TRBV19 to TRBJ1-1, with D possibly matching TRBD1 (6 bases). Trimming took off 4 bases at V and 4 bases at J, with 10 bases between the two ends. The germline V gene encodes CDR1 LNHDA and CDR2 SQIVND (reference sequence). CDR3 length: 13 amino acids. CDR3 residues: CASSRGHPTEAFF. The CDR3 DNA follows: TGTGCCAGTAGTAGGGGGCACCCCACTGAAGCTTTCTTT.

This clone was counted a few times. The chain carries TRBV7-2 and TRBJ2-7; no definite D call. CDR1 SGHTA and CDR2 FQGNSA come from the germline V gene. Trimming took off 0 bases at V and 0 bases at J, with 12 bases between the two ends. The CDR3 sequence is 16 residues long. The CDR3 sequence is CASSLAHGPSSYEQYF. In nucleotides, the CDR3 is TGTGCCAGCAGCTTAGCGCACGGCCCAAGCTCCTACGAGCAGTACTTC.

This clone was counted once. The V call is TRBV11-3, the J call TRBJ1-6; D call uncertain. Germline assignment: CDR1 SGHNT and CDR2 YENEEA. V lost 0 bases, J lost 5 bases, and 11 bases lay in between. The CDR3 loop spans 16 amino acids. CDR3 nucleotide sequence: TGTGCCAGCAGCTTAGAGGGCAGGAGAAATAATTCACCCCTCCACTTT. As protein: CASSLEGRRNNSPLHF.